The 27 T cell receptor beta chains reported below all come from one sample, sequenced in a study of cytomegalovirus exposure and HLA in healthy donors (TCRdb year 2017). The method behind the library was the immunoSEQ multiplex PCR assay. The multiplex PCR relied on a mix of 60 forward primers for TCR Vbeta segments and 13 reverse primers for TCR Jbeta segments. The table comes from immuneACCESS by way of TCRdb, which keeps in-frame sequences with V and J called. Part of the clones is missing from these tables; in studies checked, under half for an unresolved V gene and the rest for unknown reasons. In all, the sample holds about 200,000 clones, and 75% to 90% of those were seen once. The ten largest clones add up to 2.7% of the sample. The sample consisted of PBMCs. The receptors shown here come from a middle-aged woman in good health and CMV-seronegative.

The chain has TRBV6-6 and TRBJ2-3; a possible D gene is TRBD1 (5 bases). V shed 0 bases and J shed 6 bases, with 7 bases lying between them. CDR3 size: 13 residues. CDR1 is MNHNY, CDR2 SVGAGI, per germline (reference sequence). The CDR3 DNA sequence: TGTGCCAGCAGTTACTCGGGGCGGGATACGCAGTATTTT. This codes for CASSYSGRDTQYF.

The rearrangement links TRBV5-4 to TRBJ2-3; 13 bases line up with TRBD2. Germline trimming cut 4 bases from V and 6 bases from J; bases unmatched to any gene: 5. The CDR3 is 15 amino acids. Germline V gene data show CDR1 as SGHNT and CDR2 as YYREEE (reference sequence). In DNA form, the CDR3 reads TGTGCCAGCAGCGTCGGGACTAGCGGGGCGGATACGCAGTATTTT. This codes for CASSVGTSGADTQYF.

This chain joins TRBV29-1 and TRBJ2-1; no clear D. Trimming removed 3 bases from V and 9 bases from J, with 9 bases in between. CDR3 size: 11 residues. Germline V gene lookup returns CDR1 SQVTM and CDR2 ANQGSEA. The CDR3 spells CSVDGPSEQFF. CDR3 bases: TGCAGCGTTGATGGGCCTTCTGAGCAGTTCTTC.

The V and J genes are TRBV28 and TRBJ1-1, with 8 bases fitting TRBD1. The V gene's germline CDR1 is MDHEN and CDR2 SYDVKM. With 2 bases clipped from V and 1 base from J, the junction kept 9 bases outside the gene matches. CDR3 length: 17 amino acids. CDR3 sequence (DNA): TGTGCCAGCAGTTTAGGACCCGGGACAGGAGGGAACACTGAAGCTTTCTTT. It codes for CASSLGPGTGGNTEAFF.

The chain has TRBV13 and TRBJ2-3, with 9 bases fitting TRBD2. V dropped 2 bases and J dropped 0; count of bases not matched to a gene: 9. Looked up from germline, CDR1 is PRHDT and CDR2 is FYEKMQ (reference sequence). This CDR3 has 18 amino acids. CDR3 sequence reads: CASSLQAGLAASTDTQYF. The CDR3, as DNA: TGTGCCAGCAGCTTACAGGCGGGACTAGCAGCTAGCACAGATACGCAGTATTTT. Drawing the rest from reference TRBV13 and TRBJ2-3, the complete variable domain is AAGVIQSPRHLIKEKRETATLKCYPIPRHDTVYWYQQGPGQDPQFLISFYEKMQSDKGSIPDRFSAQQFSDYHSELNMSSLELGDSALYFCASSLQAGLAASTDTQYFGPGTRLTVL.

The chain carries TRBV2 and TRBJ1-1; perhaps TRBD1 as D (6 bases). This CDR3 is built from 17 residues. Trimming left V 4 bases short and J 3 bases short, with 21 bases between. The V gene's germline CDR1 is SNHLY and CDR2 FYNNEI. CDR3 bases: TGTGCCAGCAGTGGTCTGGCAGGGGTGGTTTGGGACACTGAAGCTTTCTTT. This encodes CASSGLAGVVWDTEAFF.

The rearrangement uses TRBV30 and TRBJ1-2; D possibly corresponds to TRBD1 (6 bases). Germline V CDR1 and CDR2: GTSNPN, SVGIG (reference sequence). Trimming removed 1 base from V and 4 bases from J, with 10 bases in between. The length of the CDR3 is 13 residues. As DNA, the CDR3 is TGTGCCTGGAGTGGAGGACAGAGCTATGGCTACACCTTC. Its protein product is CAWSGGQSYGYTF.

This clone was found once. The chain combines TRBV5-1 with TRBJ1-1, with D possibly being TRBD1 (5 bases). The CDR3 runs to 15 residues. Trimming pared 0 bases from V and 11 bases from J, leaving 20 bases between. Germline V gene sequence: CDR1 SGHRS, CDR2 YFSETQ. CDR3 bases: TGCGCCAGCAGCTTGGTGGTCGGGGGGAATAAAGCGGCTTTCTTT. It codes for CASSLVVGGNKAAFF.

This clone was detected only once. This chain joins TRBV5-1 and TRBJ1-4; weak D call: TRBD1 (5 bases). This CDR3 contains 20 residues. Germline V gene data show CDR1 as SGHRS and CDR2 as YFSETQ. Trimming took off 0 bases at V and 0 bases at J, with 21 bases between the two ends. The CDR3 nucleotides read TGCGCCAGCAGCTTGGGCACAATGCTGACAGCTTACCCAACTAATGAAAAACTGTTTTTT. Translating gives CASSLGTMLTAYPTNEKLFF.

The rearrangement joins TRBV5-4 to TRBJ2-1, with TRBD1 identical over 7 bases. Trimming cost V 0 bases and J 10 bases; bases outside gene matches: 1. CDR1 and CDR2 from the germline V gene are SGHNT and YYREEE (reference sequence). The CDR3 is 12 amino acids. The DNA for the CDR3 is TGTGCCAGCAGCTTGGCCAGGGGGGAGCAGTTCTTC. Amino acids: CASSLARGEQFF.

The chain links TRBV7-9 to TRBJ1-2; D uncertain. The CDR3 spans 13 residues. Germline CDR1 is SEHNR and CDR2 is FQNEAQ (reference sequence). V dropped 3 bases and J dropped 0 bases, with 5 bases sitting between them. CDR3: CASSLEANYGYTF. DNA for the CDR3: TGTGCCAGCAGCTTGGAGGCTAACTATGGCTACACCTTC.

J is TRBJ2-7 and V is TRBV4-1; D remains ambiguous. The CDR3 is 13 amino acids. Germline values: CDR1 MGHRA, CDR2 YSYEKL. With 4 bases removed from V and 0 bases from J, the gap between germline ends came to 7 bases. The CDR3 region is CASSPLLSYEQYF. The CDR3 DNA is TGCGCCAGCAGCCCACTTCTCTCCTACGAGCAGTACTTC.

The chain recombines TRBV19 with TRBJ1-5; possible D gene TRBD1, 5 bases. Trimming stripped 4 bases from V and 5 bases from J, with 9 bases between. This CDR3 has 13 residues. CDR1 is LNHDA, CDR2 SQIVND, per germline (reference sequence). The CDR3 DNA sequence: TGTGCCAGTAGTACACAGGTCTATCAGCCCCAGCATTTT. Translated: CASSTQVYQPQHF.

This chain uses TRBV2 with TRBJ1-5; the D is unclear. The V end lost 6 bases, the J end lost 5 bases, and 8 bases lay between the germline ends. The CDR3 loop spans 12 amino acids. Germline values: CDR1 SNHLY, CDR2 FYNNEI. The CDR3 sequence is CASRVRDQPQHF. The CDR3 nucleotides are TGTGCCAGCAGGGTCCGCGATCAGCCCCAGCATTTT. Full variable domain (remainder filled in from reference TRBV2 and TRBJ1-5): EPEVTQTPSHQVTQMGQEVILRCVPISNHLYFYWYRQILGQKVEFLVSFYNNEISEKSEIFDDQFSVERPDGSNFTLKIRSTKLEDSAMYFCASRVRDQPQHFGDGTRLSIL.

CDR3 DNA sequence: TGTGCCAGCAGGGTAAACAGGGCTGCTGGAAACACCATATATTTT. It yields the protein CASRVNRAAGNTIYF. The V gene is TRBV7-2, the J gene TRBJ1-3; weak D call: TRBD1 (6 bases). This CDR3 has 15 residues. Trimming removed 6 bases from V and 2 bases from J, with 14 bases in between. The V gene's germline CDR1 is SGHTA and CDR2 FQGNSA.

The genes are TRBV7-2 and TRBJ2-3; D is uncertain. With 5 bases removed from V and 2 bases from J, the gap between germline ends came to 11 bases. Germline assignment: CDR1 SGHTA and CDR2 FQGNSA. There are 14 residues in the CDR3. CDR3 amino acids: CASSRQEYTDTQYF. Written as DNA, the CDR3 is TGTGCCAGCAGCAGGCAGGAATACACAGATACGCAGTATTTT.

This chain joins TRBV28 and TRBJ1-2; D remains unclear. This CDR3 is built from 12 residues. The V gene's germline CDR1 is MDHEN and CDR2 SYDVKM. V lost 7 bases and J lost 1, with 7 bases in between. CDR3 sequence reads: CASMEGNYGYTF. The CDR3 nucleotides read TGTGCCAGCATGGAGGGTAACTATGGCTACACCTTC.

CDR3 DNA sequence: TGTGCCAGCAGTGAAGGGGGACTGCGGGGATACAATGAGCAGTTCTTC. It codes for CASSEGGLRGYNEQFF. The chain employs TRBV2 and TRBJ2-1; possible D gene TRBD2, 6 bases. CDR3 size: 16 residues. Trimming removed 1 base at V and 4 bases at J, with 14 bases between. The germline V gene encodes CDR1 SNHLY and CDR2 FYNNEI.

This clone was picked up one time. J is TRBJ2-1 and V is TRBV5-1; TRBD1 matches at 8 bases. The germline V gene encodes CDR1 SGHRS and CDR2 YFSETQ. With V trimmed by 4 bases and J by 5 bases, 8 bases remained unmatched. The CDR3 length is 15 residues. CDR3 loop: CASSPGQGLDNEQFF. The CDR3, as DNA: TGCGCCAGCAGCCCTGGACAGGGTTTGGACAATGAGCAGTTCTTC.

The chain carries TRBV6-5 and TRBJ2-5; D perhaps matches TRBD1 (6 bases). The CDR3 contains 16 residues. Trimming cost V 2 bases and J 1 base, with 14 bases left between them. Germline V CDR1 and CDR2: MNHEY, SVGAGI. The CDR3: CASSYRVQGSQETQYF. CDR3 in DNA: TGTGCCAGCAGTTACCGTGTACAGGGTAGCCAAGAGACCCAGTACTTC.

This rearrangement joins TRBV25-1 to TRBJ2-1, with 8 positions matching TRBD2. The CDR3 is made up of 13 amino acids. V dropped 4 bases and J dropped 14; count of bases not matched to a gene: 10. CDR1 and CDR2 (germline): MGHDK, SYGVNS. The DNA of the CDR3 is TGTGCCAGCAGTGTCGACACCGGGACTAGAGAGTTCTTC. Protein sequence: CASSVDTGTREFF.

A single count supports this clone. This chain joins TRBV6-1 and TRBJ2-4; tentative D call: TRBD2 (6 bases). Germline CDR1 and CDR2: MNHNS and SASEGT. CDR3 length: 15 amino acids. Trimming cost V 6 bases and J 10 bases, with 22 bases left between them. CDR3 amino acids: CASRGMGEPREIQYF. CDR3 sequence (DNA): TGTGCCAGCAGAGGAATGGGGGAGCCCCGGGAGATTCAGTACTTC.

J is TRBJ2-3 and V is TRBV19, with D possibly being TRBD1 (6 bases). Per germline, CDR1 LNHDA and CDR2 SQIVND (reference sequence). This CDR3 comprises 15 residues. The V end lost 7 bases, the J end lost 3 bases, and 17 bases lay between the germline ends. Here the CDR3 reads CASTLSGGRTDTQYF. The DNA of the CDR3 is TGTGCCAGTACCCTCTCTGGGGGCAGGACAGATACGCAGTATTTT. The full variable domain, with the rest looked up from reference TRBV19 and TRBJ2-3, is DGGITQSPKYLFRKEGQNVTLSCEQNLNHDAMYWYRQDPGQGLRLIYYSQIVNDFQKGDIAEGYSVSREKKESFPLTVTSAQKNPTAFYLCASTLSGGRTDTQYFGPGTRLTVL.

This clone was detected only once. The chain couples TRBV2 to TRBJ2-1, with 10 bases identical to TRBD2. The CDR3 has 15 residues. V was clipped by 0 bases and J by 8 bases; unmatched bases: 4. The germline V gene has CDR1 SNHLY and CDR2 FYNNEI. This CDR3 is CASSEALLAGDEQFF. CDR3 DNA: TGTGCCAGCAGTGAAGCGCTTCTAGCGGGAGATGAGCAGTTCTTC. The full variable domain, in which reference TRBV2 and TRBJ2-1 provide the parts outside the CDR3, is EPEVTQTPSHQVTQMGQEVILRCVPISNHLYFYWYRQILGQKVEFLVSFYNNEISEKSEIFDDQFSVERPDGSNFTLKIRSTKLEDSAMYFCASSEALLAGDEQFFGPGTRLTVL.

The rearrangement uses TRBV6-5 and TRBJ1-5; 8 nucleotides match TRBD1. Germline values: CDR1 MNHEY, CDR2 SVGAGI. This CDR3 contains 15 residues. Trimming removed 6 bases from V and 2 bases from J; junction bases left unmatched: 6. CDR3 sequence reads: CASRVDRAGNQPQHF. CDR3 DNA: TGTGCCAGCAGGGTGGACAGGGCGGGCAATCAGCCCCAGCATTTT.

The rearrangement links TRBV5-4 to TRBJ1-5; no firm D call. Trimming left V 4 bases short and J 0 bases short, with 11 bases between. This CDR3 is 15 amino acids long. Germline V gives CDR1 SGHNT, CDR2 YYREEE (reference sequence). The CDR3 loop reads CASSHGGGSNQPQHF. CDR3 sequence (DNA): TGTGCCAGCAGCCACGGTGGTGGTAGCAATCAGCCCCAGCATTTT.

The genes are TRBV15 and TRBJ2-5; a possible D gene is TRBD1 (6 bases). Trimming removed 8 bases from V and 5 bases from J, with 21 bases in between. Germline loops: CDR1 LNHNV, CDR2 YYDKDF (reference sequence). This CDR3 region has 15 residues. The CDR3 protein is CATASPQYQGETQYF. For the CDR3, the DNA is TGTGCCACCGCGTCCCCGCAATACCAGGGGGAGACCCAGTACTTC.